This TCR beta chain was sequenced in a study of shared clonotypes between healthy human individuals. The authors ran the assay at deep level. This table comes from immunoSEQ multiplex PCR, and its TCRdb copy is limited to in-frame clones, with some not included. Among 600,000 to 700,000 clones listed, around 78% were seen once. General study findings and limits: Represented genetic and exposure-history diversity was restricted by having few donors.

In its sample, this clone was seen many times. What it binds is not known. CDR1 and CDR2 (germline): MGHRA, YSYEKL. V lost 1 base, J lost 4 bases, and 7 bases stayed unmatched. The CDR3 is 15 amino acids. The clonotype comes from a woman aged 25 to 39 in good health. The sequencing input was memory CD4+ T cells sorted from blood. The sample's subset: CD45RA-negative fraction. The chain uses TRBV4-1 and TRBJ2-7, with 7 bases identical to TRBD2. CDR3 DNA: TGCGCCAGCAGCCAAGGAGCGGGGCGGTTTTACGAGCAGTACTTC. Translation: CASSQGAGRFYEQYF.